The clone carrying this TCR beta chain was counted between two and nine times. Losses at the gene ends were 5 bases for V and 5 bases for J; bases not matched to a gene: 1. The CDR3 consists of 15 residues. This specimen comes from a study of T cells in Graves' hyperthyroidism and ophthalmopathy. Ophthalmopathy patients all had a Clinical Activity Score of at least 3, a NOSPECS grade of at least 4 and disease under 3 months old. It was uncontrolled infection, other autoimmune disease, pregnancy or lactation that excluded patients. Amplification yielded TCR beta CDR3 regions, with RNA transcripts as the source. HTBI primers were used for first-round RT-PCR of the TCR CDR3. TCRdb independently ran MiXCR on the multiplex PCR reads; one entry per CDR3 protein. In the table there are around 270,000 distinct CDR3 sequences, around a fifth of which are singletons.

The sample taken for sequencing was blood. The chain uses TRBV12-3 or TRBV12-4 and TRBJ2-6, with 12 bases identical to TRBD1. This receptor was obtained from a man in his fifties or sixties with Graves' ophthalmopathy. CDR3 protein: CASSGTGGRANVLTF. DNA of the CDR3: TGTGCCAGCAGTGGGACAGGGGGCCGGGCCAACGTCCTGACTTTC.